Listed below are T cell receptor beta chains from one sample, sequenced in a study of blood T cells in healthy people across ages. From the 5' RACE reads, TCRdb called clonotypes with MiXCR, one entry per CDR3 protein. In the table there are 1,500,000 or so distinct CDR3 sequences, approximately 59% of which are singletons. The sequencing sample was made of blood. These receptors were collected from a man between 18 and 29 years old in good health. Both conserved end residues are part of each CDR3. D genes are given only for firm matches. Clone size is not always given. Where it is, it says once, few, many or a class for expanded clones.

V	size	D	J	CDR3	DNA
TRBV29-1	.	.	TRBJ1-3	CSVKQGAENTIYF	TGCAGCGTGAAACAGGGAGCAGAAAACACCATATATTTT
TRBV28	.	.	TRBJ2-7	CASSLRGRGYEQYF	TGTGCCAGCAGTTTACGGGGGAGGGGGTACGAGCAGTACTTC
TRBV20-1	.	TRBD2	TRBJ2-7	CSARTSGPYEQYF	TGCAGTGCCCGGACTAGCGGCCCCTACGAGCAGTACTTC
TRBV4-2	once	.	TRBJ2-7	CASSQGGGGFDEQYF	TGTGCCAGCAGCCAAGGGGGAGGAGGGTTCGACGAGCAGTACTTC
TRBV12-3/TRBV12-4	few	.	TRBJ2-7	CASSLVREVDEQYF	TGTGCCAGCAGTTTAGTCAGGGAGGTAGACGAGCAGTACTTC
TRBV27	.	TRBD1	TRBJ2-1	CASSFQGADNEQFF	TGTGCCAGCAGTTTCCAGGGGGCGGATAATGAGCAGTTCTTC
TRBV7-2	few	TRBD2	TRBJ2-1	CASSLILAGVGSYNEQFF	TGTGCCAGCAGCTTAATACTAGCGGGAGTGGGGTCCTACAATGAGCAGTTCTTC
TRBV20-1	.	.	TRBJ2-7	CSATNLDSSSYEQYF	TGCAGTGCCACCAACTTAGACAGCAGCTCCTATGAGCAGTACTTC
TRBV12-3/TRBV12-4	few	.	TRBJ2-7	CASSRRDKEGHSYEQYF	TGTGCCAGCAGCCGCCGGGACAAAGAAGGCCATTCCTACGAGCAGTACTTC
TRBV6-1	.	TRBD1	TRBJ2-1	CASSECRGCEQFF	TGTGCCAGCAGTGAGTGCAGGGGGTGTGAGCAGTTCTTC
TRBV4-1	.	.	TRBJ2-1	CASSQTPPSYNEQFF	TGCGCCAGCAGCCAAACCCCCCCGTCCTACAATGAGCAGTTCTTC
TRBV5-1	.	TRBD1	TRBJ2-3	CASNGQVSGTDTQYF	TGCGCCAGTAACGGACAGGTGTCTGGCACAGATACGCAGTATTTT
TRBV7-9	.	.	TRBJ2-3	CASSLLRSRTDTQYF	TGTGCCAGCAGCTTGCTGAGGTCCCGCACAGATACGCAGTATTTT
TRBV6-1	.	.	TRBJ2-2	CASSERQGGNTGELFF	TGTGCCAGCAGTGAACGTCAGGGTGGGAACACCGGGGAGCTGTTTTTT
TRBV5-1	.	.	TRBJ1-5	CASSPGRSPPHQPQHF	TGCGCCAGCAGTCCTGGGAGGTCGCCGCCCCATCAGCCCCAGCATTTT
TRBV29-1	.	.	TRBJ2-7	CSIRGPTGSEQYF	TGCAGCATCAGGGGACCGACCGGGAGCGAGCAGTACTTC
TRBV10-3	.	.	TRBJ2-5	CAISEGHPNEQYF	TGTGCCATCAGTGAGGGACACCCCAATGAGCAGTACTTC
TRBV20-1	.	.	TRBJ1-5	CSARDALSNQPQHF	TGCAGTGCTAGAGATGCCCTTAGCAATCAGCCCCAGCATTTT
TRBV5-1	.	.	TRBJ2-1	CASSMAGGTNEQFF	TGCGCCAGCAGCATGGCTGGAGGAACCAATGAGCAGTTCTTC
TRBV16	.	.	TRBJ2-7	CASSRNPGTYEQYF	TGTGCCAGCAGCCGCAACCCCGGAACCTACGAGCAGTACTTC
TRBV7-9	.	TRBD2	TRBJ2-5	CASSSPGLAGPQAHQETQYF	TGTGCCAGCAGCTCGCCGGGACTAGCGGGACCACAGGCCCACCAAGAGACCCAGTACTTC
TRBV28	.	.	TRBJ1-1	CASSLTGLGNTEAFF	TGTGCCAGCAGCTTAACAGGGCTGGGGAACACTGAAGCTTTCTTT
TRBV7-9	.	.	TRBJ2-2	CASSLSVPLGGELFF	TGTGCCAGCAGCTTATCGGTGCCTCTGGGTGGGGAGCTGTTTTTT
TRBV7-8	.	.	TRBJ2-7	CASSLRDTYDGQYF	TGTGCCAGCAGCTTAAGGGACACCTACGATGGGCAGTACTTC
TRBV5-1	.	TRBD2	TRBJ2-5	CASSPLTSGDQETQYF	TGCGCCAGCAGTCCCCTGACTAGCGGGGACCAAGAGACCCAGTACTTC
TRBV6-6	.	.	TRBJ2-1	CASSYLLEMGNEQFF	TGTGCCAGCAGTTACCTTCTGGAGATGGGCAATGAGCAGTTCTTC
TRBV6-5	.	TRBD1	TRBJ2-7	CASRSDRGRDEQYF	TGTGCCAGCAGGTCCGACAGGGGTCGGGACGAGCAGTACTTC
TRBV4-1	.	.	TRBJ2-7	CASSLHLGRDEQYF	TGCGCCAGCAGCCTCCACCTGGGACGGGACGAGCAGTACTTC
TRBV6-1	.	TRBD2	TRBJ2-1	CASSESRRGEFF	TGTGCCAGCAGTGAAAGTAGACGGGGGGAGTTCTTC
TRBV7-2	once	.	TRBJ1-3	CASSADRTHSGNTIYF	TGTGCCAGCAGCGCGGACCGGACCCACTCTGGAAACACCATATATTTT
TRBV29-1	few	.	TRBJ2-1	CSVEDSYSYNEQFF	TGCAGCGTCGAAGACAGTTACTCCTACAATGAGCAGTTCTTC
TRBV6-2/TRBV6-3	.	.	TRBJ2-6	CAGSYTAPNVLTF	TGTGCCGGCAGTTACACAGCTCCCAACGTCCTGACTTTC
TRBV7-2	.	.	TRBJ2-7	CASSLYTGVVDEQYF	TGTGCCAGCAGCTTATATACGGGTGTCGTCGACGAGCAGTACTTC
TRBV20-1	.	TRBD2	TRBJ2-5	CSARPTSFETQYF	TGCAGTGCTAGACCGACTAGCTTCGAGACCCAGTACTTC
TRBV2	.	.	TRBJ2-1	CASAQDGDEQFF	TGTGCCAGCGCTCAGGACGGGGATGAGCAGTTCTTC
TRBV29-1	.	TRBD2	TRBJ2-1	CSVPTSGDHNEQFF	TGCAGCGTTCCTACTAGCGGGGATCACAATGAGCAGTTCTTC
TRBV4-1	few	.	TRBJ1-4	CASSPDSLNEKLFF	TGCGCCAGCAGCCCGGACAGCTTAAATGAAAAACTGTTTTTT
TRBV27	.	TRBD2	TRBJ2-4	CASSPPGLAENIQYF	TGTGCCAGCAGTCCCCCAGGACTAGCGGAAAACATTCAGTACTTC
TRBV4-1	.	.	TRBJ1-2	CASSQDGSGGPGYTF	TGCGCCAGCAGCCAAGACGGGAGCGGGGGGCCAGGCTACACCTTC
TRBV7-6	.	.	TRBJ2-3	CASGQGDRSLGTQYF	TGTGCCAGCGGACAAGGGGACCGGAGTTTGGGTACGCAGTATTTT
TRBV2	.	.	TRBJ2-5	CASSGAQRTQETQYF	TGTGCCAGCAGTGGGGCCCAGAGAACTCAAGAGACCCAGTACTTC
TRBV28	.	.	TRBJ2-7	CANNLGGTVYEQYF	TGTGCCAACAACTTAGGGGGGACCGTCTACGAGCAGTACTTC
TRBV29-1	.	.	TRBJ1-1	CSGRENTEAFF	TGCAGCGGTAGGGAGAACACTGAAGCTTTCTTT
TRBV27	few	.	TRBJ2-7	CASSLRGLSSYEQYF	TGTGCCAGCAGTTTACGGGGTCTCAGCTCCTACGAGCAGTACTTC
TRBV12-3/TRBV12-4	.	TRBD2	TRBJ2-3	CASSPRLAGDTQYF	TGTGCCAGCAGTCCAAGACTAGCGGGAGATACGCAGTATTTT
TRBV18	.	.	TRBJ1-2	CASSLLPGHGGSGYTF	TGTGCCAGCTCACTCTTGCCAGGACATGGTGGTTCTGGCTACACCTTC
TRBV4-1	few	.	TRBJ2-5	CASSPTGENYQETQYF	TGCGCCAGCAGCCCTACCGGCGAGAACTACCAAGAGACCCAGTACTTC
TRBV12-3/TRBV12-4	few	TRBD2	TRBJ2-3	CASRGTSGGRTDTQYF	TGTGCCAGCAGAGGGACTAGCGGGGGACGCACAGATACGCAGTATTTT
TRBV2	.	.	TRBJ2-1	CASSVRDGSYNEQFF	TGTGCCAGCAGTGTGCGGGACGGGTCCTACAATGAGCAGTTCTTC
TRBV4-3	.	.	TRBJ1-2	CASSQWTADYGYTF	TGCGCCAGCAGCCAGTGGACTGCCGACTATGGCTACACCTTC
TRBV15	.	TRBD2	TRBJ2-5	CATRLAGGQETQYF	TGTGCCACCCGACTGGCGGGGGGTCAAGAGACCCAGTACTTC
TRBV29-1	.	.	TRBJ2-7	CSVRTSTYEQYF	TGCAGCGTTAGGACTTCCACCTACGAGCAGTACTTC
TRBV20-1	.	.	TRBJ2-3	CSARAKETDGTYTDTQYF	TGCAGTGCTAGAGCCAAGGAGACAGACGGGACATACACAGATACGCAGTATTTT
TRBV29-1	few	.	TRBJ2-7	CSAANYPYEQYF	TGCAGCGCGGCGAACTACCCCTACGAGCAGTACTTC
TRBV7-9	few	.	TRBJ1-2	CASSPWGGDGYTF	TGTGCCAGCAGCCCCTGGGGGGGCGATGGCTACACCTTC
TRBV29-1	few	.	TRBJ1-1	CSVAGPSNTEAFF	TGCAGCGTCGCGGGGCCCTCGAACACTGAAGCTTTCTTT